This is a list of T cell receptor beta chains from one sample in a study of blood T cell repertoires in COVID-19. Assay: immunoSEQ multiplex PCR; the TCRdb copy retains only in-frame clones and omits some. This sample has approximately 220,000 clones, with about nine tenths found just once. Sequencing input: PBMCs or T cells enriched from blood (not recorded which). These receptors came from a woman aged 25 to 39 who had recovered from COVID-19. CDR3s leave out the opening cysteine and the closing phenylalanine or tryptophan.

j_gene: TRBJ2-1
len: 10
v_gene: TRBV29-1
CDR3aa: SVDVRSSEQF

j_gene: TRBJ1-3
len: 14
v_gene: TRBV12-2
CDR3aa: ASRRKGTGAGNTIY

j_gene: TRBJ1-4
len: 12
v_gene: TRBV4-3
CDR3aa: ASSQGQGNEKLF

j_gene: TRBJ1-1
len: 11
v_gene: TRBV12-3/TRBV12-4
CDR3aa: ASSPTRDTEAF

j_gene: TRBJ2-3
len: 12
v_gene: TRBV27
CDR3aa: ASSSRQGADTQY

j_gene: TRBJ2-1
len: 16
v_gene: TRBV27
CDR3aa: ASSPIGTSGGSYNEQF

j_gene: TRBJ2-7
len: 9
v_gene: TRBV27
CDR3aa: ASAAGFRQY

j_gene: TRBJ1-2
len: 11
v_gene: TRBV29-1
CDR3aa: SVNRDRGDGYT

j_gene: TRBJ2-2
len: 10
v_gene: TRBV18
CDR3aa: ASRGVIGELF

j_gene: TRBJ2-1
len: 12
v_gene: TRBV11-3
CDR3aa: ASSLLAGSFEQF

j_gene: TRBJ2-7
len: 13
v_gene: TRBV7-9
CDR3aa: ASSLVGTGRNEQY

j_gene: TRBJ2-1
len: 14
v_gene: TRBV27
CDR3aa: ASTPSVGDSYNEQF

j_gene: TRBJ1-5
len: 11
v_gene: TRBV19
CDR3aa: ASSRQGPTPQH

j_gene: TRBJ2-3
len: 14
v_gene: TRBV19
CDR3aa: ASRGDRDRGIDTQY

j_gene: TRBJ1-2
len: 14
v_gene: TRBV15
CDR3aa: ATSGELTGVPYGYT

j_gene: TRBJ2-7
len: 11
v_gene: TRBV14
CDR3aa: ASSQALLPEQY

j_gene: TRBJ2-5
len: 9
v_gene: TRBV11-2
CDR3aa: ASSSEETQY

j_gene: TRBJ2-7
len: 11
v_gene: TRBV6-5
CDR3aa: ASRKQGSYEQY

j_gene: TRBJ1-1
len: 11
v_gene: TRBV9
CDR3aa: ASSPSPGTEAF

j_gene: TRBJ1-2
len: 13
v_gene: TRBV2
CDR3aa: ASSVVGGGKRGYT

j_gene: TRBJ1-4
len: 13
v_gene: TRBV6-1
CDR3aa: ASSESDGSGEKLF

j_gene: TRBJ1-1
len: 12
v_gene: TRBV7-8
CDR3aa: ASSLGQGNTEAF

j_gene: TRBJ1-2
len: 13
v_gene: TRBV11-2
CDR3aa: ASSLKERAWGGYT

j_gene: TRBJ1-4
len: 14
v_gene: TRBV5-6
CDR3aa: ASSLVKDRGPEKLF

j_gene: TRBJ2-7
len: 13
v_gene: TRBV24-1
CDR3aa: ATRPYRGVSYEQY

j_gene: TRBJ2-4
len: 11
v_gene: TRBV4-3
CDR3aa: ASSQEPDSPEY

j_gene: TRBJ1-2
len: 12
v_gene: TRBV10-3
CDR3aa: AISEGGEAYGYT

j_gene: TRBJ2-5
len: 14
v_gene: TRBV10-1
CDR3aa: ASSETSGVPQETQY

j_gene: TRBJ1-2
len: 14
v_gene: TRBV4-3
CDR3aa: ASSQDPARGLGGYT

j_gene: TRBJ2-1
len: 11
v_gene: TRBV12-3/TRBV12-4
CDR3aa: ASRNTGPNEQF

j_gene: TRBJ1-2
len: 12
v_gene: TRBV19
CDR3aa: ASSIPGVNYGYT

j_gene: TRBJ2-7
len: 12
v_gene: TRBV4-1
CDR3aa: ASSQDPGTPGQY

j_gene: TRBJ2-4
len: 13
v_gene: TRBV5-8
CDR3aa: ASSLNGGPRGIQY

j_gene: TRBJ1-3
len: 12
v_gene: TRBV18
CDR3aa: ASSVQGTGNTIY

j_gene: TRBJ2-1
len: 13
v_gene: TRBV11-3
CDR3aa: ASSHGRGRRNEQF

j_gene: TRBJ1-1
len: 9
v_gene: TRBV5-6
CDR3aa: ASSFGSEAF

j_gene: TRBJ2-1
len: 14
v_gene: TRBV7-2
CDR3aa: ASSLTGRGAYNEQF

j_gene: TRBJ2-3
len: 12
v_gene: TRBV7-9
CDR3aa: ASIERGGTDTQY

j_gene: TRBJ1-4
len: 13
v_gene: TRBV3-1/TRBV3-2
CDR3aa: ASSQPQGGNEKLF

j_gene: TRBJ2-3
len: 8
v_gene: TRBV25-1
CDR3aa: ASRSGTQY

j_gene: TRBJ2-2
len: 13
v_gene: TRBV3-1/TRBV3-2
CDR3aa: ASSQFSGDTGELF

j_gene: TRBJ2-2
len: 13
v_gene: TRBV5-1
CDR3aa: ASSLVAGNTGELF

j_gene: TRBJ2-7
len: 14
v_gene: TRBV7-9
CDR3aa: ASSFEGGTRVDEQY

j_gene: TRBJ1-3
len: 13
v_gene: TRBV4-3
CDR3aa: ASSSDRGAGNTIY

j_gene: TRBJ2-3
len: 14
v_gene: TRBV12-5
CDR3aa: ASGLETGWGTDTQY

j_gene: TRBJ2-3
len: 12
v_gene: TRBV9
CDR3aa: ASSVVPGADTQY

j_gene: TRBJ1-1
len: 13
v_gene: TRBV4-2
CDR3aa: ASSQDPRAATEAF

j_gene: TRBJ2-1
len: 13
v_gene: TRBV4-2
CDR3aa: ASSQTSGVYNEQF

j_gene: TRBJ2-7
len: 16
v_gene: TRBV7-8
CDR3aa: ASSLNAVGGQGPYEQY

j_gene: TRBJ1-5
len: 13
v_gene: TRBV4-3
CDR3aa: ASSQDIGSDQPQH

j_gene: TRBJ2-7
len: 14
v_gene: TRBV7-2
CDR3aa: ASSLAPGGQGLEQY

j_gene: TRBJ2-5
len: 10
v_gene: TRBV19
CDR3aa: ASSIPQETQY

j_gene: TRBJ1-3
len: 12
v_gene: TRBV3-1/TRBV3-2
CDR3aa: ASSQPGQGNTIY

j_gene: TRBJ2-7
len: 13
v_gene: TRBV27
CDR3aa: ASSLSGTGAYEQY

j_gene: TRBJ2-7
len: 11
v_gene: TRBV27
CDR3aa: ASSLSRSYEQY